This T cell receptor (beta chain) was captured in a study of blood T cell repertoires in COVID-19. Study overall: COVID-19 samples from acute and convalescent phases originated in the United States, Italy and Spain. Sources were T cells, B-cell-depleted T cells, or PBMCs; the material itself was cDNA or gDNA.

Adults between roughly 18 and 90 years of age took part from 24 US areas. Trimming left V 4 bases short and J 7 bases short, with 12 bases between. Germline CDR1 and CDR2: SGHNT and YYREEE (reference sequence). This CDR3 has 14 residues. The repertoire was sequenced with immunoSEQ multiplex PCR; TCRdb's copy has only in-frame clones and lacks some. The table shows more than 110,000 clones, with 84% occurring only once. The V and J genes are TRBV5-4 and TRBJ1-6; D is uncertain. Material for sequencing was PBMCs or T cells enriched from blood (not recorded which). This receptor was identified in a man aged 40-50 years with acute COVID-19. The CDR3 loop reads CASSLHQLNSPLHF. CDR3 sequence (DNA): TGTGCCAGCAGCCTTCACCAACTAAATTCACCCCTCCACTTT.